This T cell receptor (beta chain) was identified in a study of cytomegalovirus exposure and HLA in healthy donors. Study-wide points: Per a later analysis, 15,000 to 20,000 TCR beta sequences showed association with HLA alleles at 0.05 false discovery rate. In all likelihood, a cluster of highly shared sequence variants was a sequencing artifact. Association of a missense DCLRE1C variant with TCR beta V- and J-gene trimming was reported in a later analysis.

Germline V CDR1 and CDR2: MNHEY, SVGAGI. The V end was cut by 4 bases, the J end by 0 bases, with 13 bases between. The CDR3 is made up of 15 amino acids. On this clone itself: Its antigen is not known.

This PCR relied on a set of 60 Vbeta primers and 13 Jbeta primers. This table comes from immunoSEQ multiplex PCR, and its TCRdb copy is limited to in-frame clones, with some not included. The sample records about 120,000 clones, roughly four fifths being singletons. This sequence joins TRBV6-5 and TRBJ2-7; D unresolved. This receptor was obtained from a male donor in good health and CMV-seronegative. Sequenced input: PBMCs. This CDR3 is CASSFDPRSSYEQYF. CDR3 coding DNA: TGTGCCAGCAGTTTCGACCCACGGAGCTCCTACGAGCAGTACTTC.